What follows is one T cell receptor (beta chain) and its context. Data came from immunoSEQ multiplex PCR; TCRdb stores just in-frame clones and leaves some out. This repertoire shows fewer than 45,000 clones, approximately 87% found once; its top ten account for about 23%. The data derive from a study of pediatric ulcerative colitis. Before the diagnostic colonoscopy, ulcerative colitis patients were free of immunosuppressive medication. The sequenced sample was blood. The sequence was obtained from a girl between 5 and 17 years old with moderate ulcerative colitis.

CDR3 bases: TGTGCCAGCAGCGTAGCCGGTGAAACTGAAGCTTTCTTT. Translated: CASSVAGETEAFF. The V call is TRBV9, the J call TRBJ1-1; D not certain. Germline CDR1 and CDR2: SGDLS and YYNGEE. The CDR3 is 13 amino acids. V shed 0 bases and J shed 5 bases, with 8 bases lying between them.